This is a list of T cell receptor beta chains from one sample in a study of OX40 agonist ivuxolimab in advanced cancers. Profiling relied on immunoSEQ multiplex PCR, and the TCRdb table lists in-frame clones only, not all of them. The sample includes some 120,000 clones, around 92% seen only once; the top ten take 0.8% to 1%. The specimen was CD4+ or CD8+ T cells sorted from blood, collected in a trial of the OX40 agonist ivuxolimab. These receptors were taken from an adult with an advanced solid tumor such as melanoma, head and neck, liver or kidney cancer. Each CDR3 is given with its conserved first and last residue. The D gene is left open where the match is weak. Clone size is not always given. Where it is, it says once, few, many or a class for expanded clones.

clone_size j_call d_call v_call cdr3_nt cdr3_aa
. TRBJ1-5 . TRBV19 TGTGCCAGTAGACAAACCCCGGGGTCCCTGGGGAGCAATCAGCCCCAGCATTTT CASRQTPGSLGSNQPQHF
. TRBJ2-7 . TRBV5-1 TGCGCCAGCAGACCACAAGGAGGGGGCGTACGCGACGAGCAGTACTTC CASRPQGGGVRDEQYF
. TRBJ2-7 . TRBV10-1 TGCGCCAGCAGTGAGTCTCTGGGACAATCGGGGCAGTACTTC CASSESLGQSGQYF
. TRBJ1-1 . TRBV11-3 TGTGCCAGCAATAAACGGGGGAACACTGAAGCTTTCTTT CASNKRGNTEAFF
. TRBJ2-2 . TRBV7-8 TGTGCCAGCATCGTACCGGGGCCATCGAACACCGGGGAGCTGTTTTTT CASIVPGPSNTGELFF
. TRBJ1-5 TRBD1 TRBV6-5 TGTGCCAGCAGTAAAAGGACAGGGATTCAGCCCCAGCATTTT CASSKRTGIQPQHF
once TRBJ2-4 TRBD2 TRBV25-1 TGTGCCAACGAGGCGCGCCCTAGCGGGAGAAGCATTCAGTACTTC CANEARPSGRSIQYF
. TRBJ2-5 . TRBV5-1 TGCGCCAGCAGCCGAGATCCGCAGGGGTACCAAGAGACCCAGTACTTC CASSRDPQGYQETQYF
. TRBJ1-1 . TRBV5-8 TGTGCCAGCAGCTTTTACAGGGTCTGGACTGAAGCTTTCTTT CASSFYRVWTEAFF
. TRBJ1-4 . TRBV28 TGTGCCAGCAGTTTCTCGAGCACCCCGGGTGAAAAACTGTTTTTT CASSFSSTPGEKLFF
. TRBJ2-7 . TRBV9 TGTGCCAGCAGCGTAGCTCCAGGATCTTCCTCCTACGAGCAGTACTTC CASSVAPGSSSYEQYF
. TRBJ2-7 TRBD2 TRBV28 TGTGCCAGCAGTTTACCCGGGACTAGAAGTATATACGAGCAGTACTTC CASSLPGTRSIYEQYF
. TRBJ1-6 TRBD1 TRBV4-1 TGCGCCAGCAGCTTACTTCGACAGGGGTATAATTCACCCCTCCACTTT CASSLLRQGYNSPLHF
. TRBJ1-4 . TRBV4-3 TGCGCCAGCAGCCAATCGGGCAGATTTGTCGTGGATGAAAAACTGTTTTTT CASSQSGRFVVDEKLFF
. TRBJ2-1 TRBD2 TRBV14 TGTGCCAGCAGCCAAGAACTAGCGGGATATAGTGGTGAGCAGTTCTTC CASSQELAGYSGEQFF
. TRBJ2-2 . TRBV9 TGTGCCAGCAGCGTATACGGTCAATCCACCGGGGAGCTGTTTTTT CASSVYGQSTGELFF
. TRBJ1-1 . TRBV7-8 TGTGCCAGCAGCTTAGCGGCCGAAGGAGCTTTCTTT CASSLAAEGAFF
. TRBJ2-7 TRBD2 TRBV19 TGTGCCAGTAGTACCGGGGCTAGCGGGAGTTACGAGCAGTACTTC CASSTGASGSYEQYF
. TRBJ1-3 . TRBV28 TGTGCCAGCACCCGGGGAGGCGCCGACTCTGGAAACACCATATATTTT CASTRGGADSGNTIYF
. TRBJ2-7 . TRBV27 TGTGCCTCGATTACCTCCCGGCGGCCCTACGAGCAGTACTTC CASITSRRPYEQYF
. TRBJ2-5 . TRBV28 TGTGCCAGCAGTTTCGGACAAGAGACCCAGTACTTC CASSFGQETQYF
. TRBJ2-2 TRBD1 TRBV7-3 TGTGCCAGCAGCTTAGGGACAGGGATTACCGGGGAGCTGTTTTTT CASSLGTGITGELFF
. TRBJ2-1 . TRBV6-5 TGTGCCAGCAGTTACTCTAGCGAGAGGGATGAGCAGTTCTTC CASSYSSERDEQFF
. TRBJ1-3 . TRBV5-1 TGCGCCAGCAGCTTGCTGGGAACTTCTGGAAACACCATATATTTT CASSLLGTSGNTIYF
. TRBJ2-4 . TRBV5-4 TGTGCCAGCAGCCCGGATTTTACTTTAGCCAAAAACATTCAGTACTTC CASSPDFTLAKNIQYF
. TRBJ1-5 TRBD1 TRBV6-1 TGTGCCAGCCAGGGACAGCCCAATCAGCCCCAGCATTTT CASQGQPNQPQHF
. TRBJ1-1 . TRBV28 TGTGCCAGCAGCCCAACCACGGACATCCGGGCTTTCTTT CASSPTTDIRAFF
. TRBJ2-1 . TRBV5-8 TGTGCCAGCAGCAACCCGCTGGGAAATGAGCAGTTCTTC CASSNPLGNEQFF
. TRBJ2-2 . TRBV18 TGTGCCAGCTCACTCAGGGTCGGGGAGCTGTTTTTT CASSLRVGELFF
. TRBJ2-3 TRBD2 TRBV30 TGTGCCTGGAGTCAGCGCGGGACTAGCGGAAGCACAGATACGCAGTATTTT CAWSQRGTSGSTDTQYF
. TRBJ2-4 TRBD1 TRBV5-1 TGCGCCAGCAGCCCGGGACAGGGCCGTGGCATTCAGTACTTC CASSPGQGRGIQYF
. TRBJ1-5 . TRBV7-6 TGTGCCAGCAGCCCTGGACTGAGTAGCAATCAGCCCCAGCATTTT CASSPGLSSNQPQHF
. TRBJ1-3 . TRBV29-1 TGCAGCGTTGAAATCTGGGGTTCTCTCGCTGGAAACACCATATATTTT CSVEIWGSLAGNTIYF
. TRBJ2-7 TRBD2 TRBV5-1 TGCGCCAGCAGCTTGGGACTAGCTTCGTACGAGCAGTACTTC CASSLGLASYEQYF
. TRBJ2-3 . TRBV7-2 TGTGCCAGCAGCTTAGTACTAGGGAGCACAGATACGCAGTATTTT CASSLVLGSTDTQYF
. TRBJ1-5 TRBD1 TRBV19 TGTGCCAGTAGTATGGGGGGACAGATTAGCAATCAGCCCCAGCATTTT CASSMGGQISNQPQHF
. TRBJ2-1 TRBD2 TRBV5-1 TGCGCCAGCAGCCTCCCGACTAGCGGAGTCGAGCAGTTCTTC CASSLPTSGVEQFF
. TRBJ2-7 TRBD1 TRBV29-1 TGCAGCGTTGAGAGGACAGGGAGCTCCTACGAGCAGTACTTC CSVERTGSSYEQYF
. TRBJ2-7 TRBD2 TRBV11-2 TGTGCCAGCAGCTTAGCAGGACTAGCGATCTACGAGCAGTACTTC CASSLAGLAIYEQYF
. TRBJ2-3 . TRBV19 TGTGCCAGTAGTCCAGCCGGCCGCAGCACAGATACGCAGTATTTT CASSPAGRSTDTQYF
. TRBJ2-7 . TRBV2 TGTGCCAGCGCTTGGAGGGTGGGCGAGCAGTACTTC CASAWRVGEQYF
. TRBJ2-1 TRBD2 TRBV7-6 TGTGCCAGCAGCTCCCGACTAGCGGGAGCCCTCTACAATGAGCAGTTCTTC CASSSRLAGALYNEQFF
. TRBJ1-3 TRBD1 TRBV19 TGTGCCAGTAGTATGGGACAGGGGGCGGCTGGAAACACCATATATTTT CASSMGQGAAGNTIYF
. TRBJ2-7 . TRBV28 TGTGCCAGCAGTAGATACGAGCAGTACTTC CASSRYEQYF
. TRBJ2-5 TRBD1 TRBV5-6 TGTGCCAGCAGCCTCGGACAGGGGGCGGAGACCCAGTACTTC CASSLGQGAETQYF
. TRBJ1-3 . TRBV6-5 TGTGCCAGCAGTTACCAGGGTACAGTATATTTT CASSYQGTVYF
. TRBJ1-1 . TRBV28 TGTGCCAGCAGTGGCAGCACTGAAGCTTTCTTT CASSGSTEAFF
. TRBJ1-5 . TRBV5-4 TGTGCCAGCAGCTGGGGGAACCAGCCCCAGCATTTT CASSWGNQPQHF